This T cell receptor (beta chain) was obtained from a study of T cell responses to AZD1222 COVID-19 vaccine. Study summary: Second-dose schedules of about 4 or about 12 weeks were combined. Overall study results and limits: When two AZD1222 doses had been given, Spike-specific TCR breadth and depth rose. At 160-218 and 743-854, vaccine-associated CD4 TCRs were dominant, and they spanned spike. Among those given AZD1222, only five to seven were seropositive at baseline.

Germline CDR1 is MGHRA and CDR2 is YSYEKL. The V segment lost 1 base and the J segment 3 bases; nucleotides outside the gene matches: 12. The CDR3 contains 18 residues. Assay: immunoSEQ multiplex PCR; the TCRdb copy retains only in-frame clones and omits some. Of around 150,000 clones in the sample, roughly 92% are singletons; the top ten hold approximately 1.4%. In its sample, this clone was seen a few times. Its specificity is not known. This clonotype originated in an adult in good health. This material consisted of peripheral blood, taken on day 0 of AZD1222 vaccination. The J gene is TRBJ2-7, the V gene TRBV4-1; the match to TRBD2 covers 10 bases. CDR3 bases: TGCGCCAGCAGCCAAGCGGACTTCCTCCCTAGCGGGAGCTACGAGCAGTACTTC. Its translation is CASSQADFLPSGSYEQYF.